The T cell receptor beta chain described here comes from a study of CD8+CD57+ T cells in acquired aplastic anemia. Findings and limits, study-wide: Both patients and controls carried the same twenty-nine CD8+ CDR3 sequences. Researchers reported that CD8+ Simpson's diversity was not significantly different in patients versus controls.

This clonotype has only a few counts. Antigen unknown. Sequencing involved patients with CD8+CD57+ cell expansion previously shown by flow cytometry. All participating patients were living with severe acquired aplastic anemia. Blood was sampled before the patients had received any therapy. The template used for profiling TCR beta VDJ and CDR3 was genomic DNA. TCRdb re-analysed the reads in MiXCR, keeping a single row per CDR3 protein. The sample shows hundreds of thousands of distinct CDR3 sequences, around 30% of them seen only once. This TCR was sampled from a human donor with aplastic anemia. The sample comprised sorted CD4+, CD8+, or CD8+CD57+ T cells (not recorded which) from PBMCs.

CDR3 protein: CASSSLRESPYEQYF. The DNA of the CDR3 is TGTGCCAGCAGCTCCCTACGGGAGTCTCCCTACGAGCAGTACTTC. This chain links TRBV11-2 with TRBJ2-7; a weak D match, TRBD2 (6 bases). Deletions cut 4 bases from V and 2 bases from J, with 15 bases between. Looked up from germline, CDR1 is SGHAT and CDR2 is FQNNGV. The CDR3 is 15 residues long.